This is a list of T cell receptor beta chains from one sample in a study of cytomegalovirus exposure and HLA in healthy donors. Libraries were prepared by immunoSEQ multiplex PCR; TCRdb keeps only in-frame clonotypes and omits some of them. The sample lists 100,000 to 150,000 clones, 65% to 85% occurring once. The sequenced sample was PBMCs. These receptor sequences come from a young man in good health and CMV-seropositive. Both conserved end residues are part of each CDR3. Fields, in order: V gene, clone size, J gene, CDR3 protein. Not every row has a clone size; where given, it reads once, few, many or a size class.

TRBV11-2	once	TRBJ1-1	CASSLETGLDTEAFF
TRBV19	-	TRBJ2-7	CASSIPPSQGLFYEQYF
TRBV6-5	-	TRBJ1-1	CASRWTGGDDTEAFF
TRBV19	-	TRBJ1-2	CASTPRGVLDGGYTF
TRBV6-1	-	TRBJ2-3	CASSHTDTQYF
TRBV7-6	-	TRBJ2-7	CASSPTGTSGYEQYF
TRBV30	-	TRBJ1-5	CAWSWAAPNQPQHF
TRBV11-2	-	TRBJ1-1	CASSQGDLNTEAFF
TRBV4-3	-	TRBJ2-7	CASSQDPAGVEQYF
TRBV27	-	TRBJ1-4	CASSRAATNEKLFF
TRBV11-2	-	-	CASSSNAGTGSPYEQYF
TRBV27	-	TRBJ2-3	CASSRIRDTQYF
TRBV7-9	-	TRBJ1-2	CASSLGLDRVNGYTF
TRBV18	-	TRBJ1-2	CASSRLQGYGYTF
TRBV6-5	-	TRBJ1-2	CASSTTGGSGYTF
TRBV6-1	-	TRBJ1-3	CASSDNIPSGNTIYF
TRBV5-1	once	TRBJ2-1	CASSLGQGSYNEQFF
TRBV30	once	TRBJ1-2	CASLPPMMGQANYGYTF
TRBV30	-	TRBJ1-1	CAWSVEPFGTEAFF
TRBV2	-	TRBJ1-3	CASSEGRSRSGNTIYF
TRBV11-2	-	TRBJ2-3	CASSLNPAESDTQYF
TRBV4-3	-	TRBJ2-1	CASSQEGSGRTNEQFF
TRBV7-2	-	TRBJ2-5	CASSLGSRATGETQYF
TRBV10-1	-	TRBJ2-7	CASSDRASGSIYEQYF
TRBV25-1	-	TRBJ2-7	CASSANYEQYF
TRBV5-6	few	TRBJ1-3	CASSGDWSSGNTIYF
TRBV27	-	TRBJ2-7	CASSPTTGYEQYF
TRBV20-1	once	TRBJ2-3	CSAITSGGQYF
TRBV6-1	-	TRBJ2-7	CASSADTVSYEQYF
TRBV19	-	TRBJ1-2	CASSINLEGRPYGYTF
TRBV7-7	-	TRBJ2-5	CASSTQGDETQYF
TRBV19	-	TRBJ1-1	CASFQGDTEAFF
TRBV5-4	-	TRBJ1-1	CASSPGTGDTEAFF
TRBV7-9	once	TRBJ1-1	CASSLVSSGYDTEAFF
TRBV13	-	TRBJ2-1	CASSTLAPKVRFF
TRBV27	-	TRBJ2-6	CASSLEWRSGANVLTF
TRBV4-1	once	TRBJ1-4	CASSQVTALRTNEKLFF
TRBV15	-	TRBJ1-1	CATSHQSFGNTEAFF
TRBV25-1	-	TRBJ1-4	CASSEFSAANEKLFF
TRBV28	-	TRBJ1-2	CASNSPSDRGYGYTF
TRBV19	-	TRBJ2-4	CASSIESRGAKNIQYF
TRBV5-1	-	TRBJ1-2	CASSPQGYRTNYGYTF
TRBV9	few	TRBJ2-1	CASSGTLTNNEQFF
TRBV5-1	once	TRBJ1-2	CASSPRQTGYGYTF
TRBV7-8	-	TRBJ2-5	CASSLQQGAKTQYF
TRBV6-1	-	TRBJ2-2	CASSELAGRGSGELFF
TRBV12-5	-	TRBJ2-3	CASGQGTATDTQYF